These T cell receptor beta chains were read from a single sample in a study of human T cells and chemical hapten exposure. Each CDR3 protein is one row after TCRdb ran MiXCR on the RACE reads. The sample consists of approximately 320,000 distinct CDR3 sequences, 5.5% of them appearing once. This sample comprised whole blood, obtained in connection with sensitization to the hapten diphenylcyclopropenone (DPC). The receptors here all came from a woman aged 18-29 years with alopecia areata. Some clones in this sample may be carry-over from other donors' samples. Each CDR3 is given without its conserved first and last residue. Fields, in order: J gene, V gene, CDR3 protein.

J: TRBJ1-5; V: TRBV6-2/TRBV6-3; CDR3: ASSFPTGDQPQH
J: TRBJ1-4; V: TRBV28; CDR3: ASSPPGQGGEKLF
J: TRBJ2-7; V: TRBV7-2; CDR3: ASSLVGASGYEQY
J: TRBJ1-4; V: TRBV6-5; CDR3: ASSYTDSPNEKLF
J: TRBJ1-1; V: TRBV6-5; CDR3: ASEGSGGGDTEAF
J: TRBJ2-1; V: TRBV7-7; CDR3: ASSGLAGNNEQF
J: TRBJ2-5; V: TRBV7-7; CDR3: ASSFGSGQETQY
J: TRBJ1-5; V: TRBV11-2; CDR3: ASSPLQGSGNQPQH
J: TRBJ2-7; V: TRBV15; CDR3: ATSRGTEPYEQY
J: TRBJ1-5; V: TRBV6-2/TRBV6-3; CDR3: ASRGQGPQQPQH
J: TRBJ1-2; V: TRBV4-3; CDR3: ASSQEWSYGPRGNYGYT
J: TRBJ1-1; V: TRBV12-5; CDR3: ASGFPGQNTEAF
J: TRBJ2-7; V: TRBV7-9; CDR3: ASSLSSVASYEQY
J: TRBJ1-2; V: TRBV3-1; CDR3: ASSLDSAGTGYT
J: TRBJ1-1; V: TRBV12-5; CDR3: ASAIPGMNTEAF
J: TRBJ1-5; V: TRBV28; CDR3: ASSLLAGGFQPQH
J: TRBJ2-4; V: TRBV4-2; CDR3: ASSPRPPTGSRNIQY
J: TRBJ2-3; V: TRBV7-2; CDR3: ASSTGIHTDTQY
J: TRBJ2-3; V: TRBV20-1; CDR3: SAREPLTSGGFGADTQY
J: TRBJ1-3; V: TRBV6-5; CDR3: ASSLGRSSGNTIY
J: TRBJ2-5; V: TRBV12-5; CDR3: ASGLETGETQY
J: TRBJ1-4; V: TRBV12-3/TRBV12-4; CDR3: ASSSRPFRDQRHEKLF